The clone carrying this TCR beta chain has just one count. In the original analysis: Quantification of nucleated cells was approximated via reference gene primer amplification. The protocol was immunoSEQ multiplex PCR, while the TCRdb copy is restricted to in-frame clones and leaves out a portion. Clone size and the V and J calls come from that table; the DNA yielded D and trimming. The table has about 480,000 clones, around 90% seen once; the top ten hold 7.5% to 9%. The data derive from a study of blood T cell repertoires in COVID-19. The wider study: The origin of the acute and convalescent COVID-19 samples was the United States, Italy and Spain. Sample material is recorded as cDNA or gDNA derived from T cells, B-cell-depleted T cells, or PBMCs.

CDR1 and CDR2 (germline): SGHTA, FQGNSA. This CDR3 region has 16 residues. J lost 7 bases, V lost 1 base, and 12 bases had no gene match. Sequences were obtained from peripheral blood. The sequence was obtained from a woman in her forties or fifties with COVID-19, enrolled during active disease. The chain joins TRBV7-2 to TRBJ2-7, with TRBD1 identical over 8 bases. In DNA, the CDR3 is TGTGCCAGCAGCTTAGGAGCGACAGGGGACTTAGGAGAGCAGTACTTC. It is translated as CASSLGATGDLGEQYF.